This T cell receptor (beta chain) emerged from a study of control samples from healthy donors and cancer patients. This clone appeared a few times. The germline V gene has CDR1 SGHAT and CDR2 FQNNGV. Deletions cut 4 bases from V and 4 bases from J, with 16 bases between. This CDR3 has 16 residues. The protocol was immunoSEQ multiplex PCR, while the TCRdb copy is restricted to in-frame clones and leaves out a portion. The profile shows tens of thousands of clones, more than 75% of them singletons. The sequencing input was blood. The chain joins TRBV11-2 to TRBJ2-2; weak D call: TRBD2 (6 bases). The clonotype was recovered from a woman aged 45-59 years in good health. The CDR3, as DNA: TGTGCCAGCAGCTCGAGGGCTAGCGTACTCACCGGGGAGCTGTTTTTT. Protein sequence: CASSSRASVLTGELFF.